The 32 T cell receptor beta chains below all came from one sample that was sequenced in a study of blood T cell repertoires in COVID-19. Using immunoSEQ multiplex PCR, the repertoire was profiled, and TCRdb retains in-frame clones only, with some absent. The sample records fewer than 200,000 clones, approximately 88% being singletons. The sample taken for sequencing was peripheral blood. Every receptor here comes from a woman at least 80 years old with active or convalescent COVID-19.

The V call is TRBV10-3, the J call TRBJ1-2; D is undetermined. The germline V and J ends were trimmed by 0 bases and 4 bases, with 6 bases remaining between them. Germline V gene data show CDR1 as ENHRY and CDR2 as SYGVKD. This CDR3 spans 13 amino acids. The CDR3 here is CAISESASYGYTF. The CDR3 region has the DNA TGTGCCATCAGTGAGTCGGCCTCCTATGGCTACACCTTC.

V is TRBV25-1 and J is TRBJ1-5; D may be TRBD1 (6 bases). CDR1 is MGHDK, CDR2 SYGVNS, per germline. The CDR3 extends over 14 amino acids. V dropped 3 bases and J dropped 6 bases, with 12 bases sitting between them. The chain's CDR3 is CASSESGVGQPQHF. DNA for the CDR3: TGTGCCAGCAGTGAGTCAGGGGTAGGTCAGCCCCAGCATTTT.

This clone was seen more than once but under ten times. This chain joins TRBV7-2 and TRBJ1-1; D remains ambiguous. This CDR3 spans 14 amino acids. Trimming removed 3 bases from V and 1 base from J, with 9 bases in between. Germline values: CDR1 SGHTA, CDR2 FQGNSA. The chain's CDR3 is CASSFGEGNTEAFF. The CDR3, as DNA: TGTGCCAGCAGCTTCGGGGAAGGGAACACTGAAGCTTTCTTT. The variable domain in full, completed from reference TRBV7-2 and TRBJ1-1, reads GAGVSQSPSNKVTEKGKDVELRCDPISGHTALYWYRQSLGQGLEFLIYFQGNSAPDKSGLPSDRFSAERTGGSVSTLTIQRTQQEDSAVYLCASSFGEGNTEAFFGQGTRLTVV.

The chain links TRBV20-1 to TRBJ1-2; D remains ambiguous. V shed 6 bases and J shed 7 bases, with 12 bases lying between them. The CDR3 runs to 11 residues. CDR1 is DFQATT, CDR2 SNEGSKA, per germline (reference sequence). CDR3 nucleotides: TGCAGTGCCCTCGTCCCAGTTGGCTACACCTTC. Translating gives CSALVPVGYTF.

The chain carries TRBV19 and TRBJ2-3; the D gene is possibly TRBD2 (7 bases). The ends were cut back, 7 bases at V and 1 base at J, with 15 bases in the middle. Per germline, CDR1 LNHDA and CDR2 SQIVND (reference sequence). This CDR3 comprises 15 residues. The CDR3 reads CASTPGGGGTDTQYF. The CDR3 nucleotides are TGTGCCAGTACCCCGGGGGGCGGGGGCACAGATACGCAGTATTTT.

This clone was seen more than once but under ten times. As DNA, the CDR3 is TGCGCCAGCAGCTTGGTGCATATCGGACAGGGTGGTAATGAGCAGTTCTTC. Protein product: CASSLVHIGQGGNEQFF. The V call is TRBV5-1, the J call TRBJ2-1; TRBD1 aligns across 8 bases. The CDR3 covers 17 residues. Looked up from germline, CDR1 is SGHRS and CDR2 is YFSETQ. V shed 0 bases, J shed 7 bases, and the junction held 12 bases outside the gene matches.

The chain links TRBV6-2 or TRBV6-3 to TRBJ1-2; 7 nucleotides align to TRBD1. From germline, CDR1 is MNHEY and CDR2 SVGEGT. The V segment lost 6 bases and the J segment 5 bases; nucleotides outside the gene matches: 12. The CDR3 runs to 15 residues. CDR3 in DNA: TGTGCCAGCAGCCTGGGACAGCCTCTGGAATATGGCTACACCTTC. This translates into CASSLGQPLEYGYTF.

The rearrangement joins TRBV6-2 or TRBV6-3 to TRBJ1-2, with a tentative D call TRBD1 (6 bases). The germline gives CDR1 MNHEY, CDR2 SVGEGT. V lost 4 bases, J lost 4 bases, and 10 bases lay in between. The CDR3 covers 13 residues. The CDR3: CASSLQGVYGYTF. As DNA, the CDR3 is TGTGCCAGCAGTTTACAGGGCGTCTATGGCTACACCTTC.

J is TRBJ2-2 and V is TRBV30; perhaps TRBD1 as D (6 bases). Trimming took off 3 bases at V and 1 base at J, with 12 bases between the two ends. Germline lookup yields CDR1 GTSNPN and CDR2 SVGIG (reference sequence). The CDR3 runs 15 residues. CDR3 nucleotide sequence: TGTGCCTGGAGAATAGGGACACTGAACACCGGGGAGCTGTTTTTT. Translated: CAWRIGTLNTGELFF.

The V and J genes are TRBV9 and TRBJ1-5; D is unclear. The length of the CDR3 is 14 residues. Germline V lookup: CDR1 SGDLS, CDR2 YYNGEE. The V end lost 2 bases, the J end lost 0 bases, and 6 bases lay between the germline ends. Here the CDR3 DNA reads TGTGCCAGCAGCGTTACACCTAGCAATCAGCCCCAGCATTTT. It encodes CASSVTPSNQPQHF.

The rearrangement uses TRBV7-8 and TRBJ1-4, with 10 positions matching TRBD1. CDR1 SGHVS and CDR2 FQNEAQ come from the germline V gene. The junction had 3 bases not matched to a gene; V was cut back by 5 bases and J by 6 bases. The CDR3 covers 14 residues. In DNA form, the CDR3 reads TGTGCCAGCAGCCCCGGGACAGGGGATGAAAAACTGTTTTTT. Protein product: CASSPGTGDEKLFF.

The gene calls are TRBV5-4 and TRBJ1-2; D not certain. With 1 base removed from V and 0 bases from J, the gap between germline ends came to 13 bases. This CDR3 contains 16 residues. Germline CDR1 and CDR2: SGHNT and YYREEE (reference sequence). CDR3: CASSLNSGAANYGYTF. For the CDR3, the DNA is TGTGCCAGCAGCTTGAACAGCGGAGCCGCTAACTATGGCTACACCTTC.

This rearrangement joins TRBV30 to TRBJ1-1; possible D gene TRBD1, 6 bases. The CDR3 loop spans 14 amino acids. The V end lost 3 bases, the J end lost 4 bases, and 15 bases lay between the germline ends. Germline V gene data show CDR1 as GTSNPN and CDR2 as SVGIG (reference sequence). CDR3 coding DNA: TGTGCCTGGAGGGGTCCAGGGGCAATCACTGAAGCTTTCTTT. Protein sequence: CAWRGPGAITEAFF.

CDR3 DNA sequence: TGCGCCAGCAGCCAAGCCGTTGGACTAGCGGGGGGGCGACTCAATGAGCAGTTCTTC. Its protein product is CASSQAVGLAGGRLNEQFF. The rearrangement uses TRBV4-3 and TRBJ2-1, with TRBD2 matching 15 bases. Germline values: CDR1 LGHNA, CDR2 YSLEER. V shed 1 base and J 6 bases; nucleotides not matched to a gene: 10. The CDR3 sequence is 19 residues long.

Here the CDR3 reads CATGTPPKEETQYF. Written as DNA, the CDR3 is TGTGCCACAGGGACTCCGCCTAAAGAAGAGACCCAGTACTTC. The V gene is TRBV10-3, the J gene TRBJ2-5, with a weak D call TRBD2 (6 bases). The CDR3 is 14 amino acids. Germline loops: CDR1 ENHRY, CDR2 SYGVKD. Trimming took 10 bases from V and 3 from J, leaving 18 bases between them.

The chain links TRBV4-3 to TRBJ1-1; no clear D gene. Germline V gene lookup returns CDR1 LGHNA and CDR2 YSLEER. The CDR3 loop spans 17 amino acids. V lost 0 bases and J 0 bases, leaving 14 bases between the germline ends. CDR3 loop: CASSQETFPRLNTEAFF. As DNA, the CDR3 is TGCGCCAGCAGCCAAGAAACGTTTCCCCGGTTGAACACTGAAGCTTTCTTT.

This clone is a singleton in its sample. CDR3 residues: CASKRQSNTEAFF. CDR3 nucleotide sequence: TGTGCCAGCAAAAGACAGTCAAACACTGAAGCTTTCTTT. The chain employs TRBV6-5 and TRBJ1-1; possibly TRBD1 for D (5 bases). V was shortened by 7 bases and J by 2 bases, with 11 bases between the two germline ends. Per germline, CDR1 MNHEY and CDR2 SVGAGI. This CDR3 comprises 13 residues.

The gene calls are TRBV5-5 and TRBJ1-3, with D possibly TRBD1 on 5 matching bases. Germline V CDR1 and CDR2: SGHKS, YYEKEE (reference sequence). This CDR3 has 16 amino acids. With 4 bases removed from V and 0 bases from J, the gap between germline ends came to 14 bases. Here the CDR3 DNA reads TGTGCCAGCAGCAGTGGGACGGGGGACTCTGGAAACACCATATATTTT. It specifies CASSSGTGDSGNTIYF.

The genes are TRBV6-6 and TRBJ1-4; D might be TRBD1 (5 bases). Germline lookup yields CDR1 MNHNY and CDR2 SVGAGI (reference sequence). Trimming cost V 0 bases and J 6 bases, with 11 bases left between them. The CDR3 runs 15 residues. The CDR3 region is CASSYSWGLDEKLFF. In nucleotides, the CDR3 is TGTGCCAGCAGTTACTCATGGGGACTCGATGAAAAACTGTTTTTT.

This clone was found a few times. The rearrangement uses TRBV28 and TRBJ1-2, with no clear D. The CDR3 has 14 amino acids. Germline CDR1 is MDHEN and CDR2 is SYDVKM. Trimming stripped 7 bases from V and 2 bases from J, with 14 bases between. The CDR3 bases are TGTGCCAGCATTTCCACAGCGGGCAACTATGGCTACACCTTC. It specifies CASISTAGNYGYTF.

This clone turned up a few times. The chain uses TRBV4-1 and TRBJ1-5; D unclear. Germline V gene data show CDR1 as MGHRA and CDR2 as YSYEKL. The CDR3 contains 16 residues. Trimming cost V 0 bases and J 6 bases, with 15 bases left between them. Written as DNA, the CDR3 is TGCGCCAGCAGCCAAGATTTAGCGGGAAGAATTCAGCCCCAGCATTTT. It specifies CASSQDLAGRIQPQHF.

The J gene is TRBJ2-7, the V gene TRBV3-1 (or the pseudogene TRBV3-2); TRBD1 is a possible D gene (5 bases). The germline V gene encodes CDR1 LGHDT and CDR2 YNNKEL (reference sequence). V lost 5 bases to trimming and J lost 3 bases, with 17 bases between them. The CDR3 has 15 residues. The CDR3 DNA sequence: TGTGCCAGCAGCTCCGACAGCGTACGGCGCTACGAGCAGTACTTC. As protein: CASSSDSVRRYEQYF.

This chain connects TRBV14 to TRBJ1-3; 8 nucleotides agree with TRBD1. Losses at the gene ends were 1 base for V and 0 bases for J; bases not matched to a gene: 8. The CDR3 sequence is 18 residues long. Germline-derived CDR1 and CDR2 are SGHDN and FVKESK. The CDR3 reads CASSQGDRRPYSGNTIYF. The CDR3 nucleotides read TGTGCCAGCAGCCAAGGGGACAGGCGGCCCTACTCTGGAAACACCATATATTTT.

This chain links TRBV3-1 (or the pseudogene TRBV3-2) with TRBJ2-1, with 7 bases matching TRBD2. Trimming cost V 1 base and J 3 bases; bases outside gene matches: 6. The CDR3 has 16 amino acids. Germline CDR1 LGHDT, CDR2 YNNKEL (reference sequence). The CDR3 sequence: CASSQGLRGNYNEQFF. The CDR3 nucleotides read TGTGCCAGCAGCCAAGGGTTGCGGGGGAACTACAATGAGCAGTTCTTC.

The chain is built from TRBV6-5 and TRBJ2-2, with D uncertain. The germline gives CDR1 MNHEY, CDR2 SVGAGI. This CDR3 has 11 residues. V was pared by 6 bases and J by 4 bases, with 3 bases between. The DNA for the CDR3 is TGTGCCAGCAGGAGCACCGGGGAGCTGTTTTTT. This translates into CASRSTGELFF.

The chain uses TRBV9 and TRBJ2-1; 9 bases agree with TRBD2. CDR3 length equals 15 residues. The junction had 6 bases not matched to a gene; V was cut back by 0 bases and J by 8 bases. Germline CDR1 and CDR2: SGDLS and YYNGEE. Written as DNA, the CDR3 is TGTGCCAGCAGCGTAGGGAATAGCGGGGGCGATGAGCAGTTCTTC. It translates to CASSVGNSGGDEQFF.

Here the CDR3 DNA reads TGTGCCAGCAGCCAAGGGGACAGTGGGAACACTGAAGCTTTCTTT. It encodes CASSQGDSGNTEAFF. The chain carries TRBV3-1 (or the pseudogene TRBV3-2) and TRBJ1-1; TRBD1 agrees at 7 bases. Germline V gene lookup returns CDR1 LGHDT and CDR2 YNNKEL (reference sequence). This CDR3 comprises 15 residues. V gave up 1 base and J gave up 1 base; unmatched junction bases: 3.

The chain is built from TRBV7-8 and TRBJ1-2; D is possibly TRBD1 (5 bases). Trimming took off 0 bases at V and 2 bases at J, with 7 bases between the two ends. Germline CDR1 SGHVS, CDR2 FQNEAQ. CDR3 length equals 14 residues. Here the CDR3 reads CASSLAGANYGYTF. CDR3 bases: TGTGCCAGCAGCTTAGCTGGGGCGAACTATGGCTACACCTTC.

The chain has TRBV2 and TRBJ2-7, with 12 positions matching TRBD2. Unmatched junction bases numbered 17, after V lost 11 bases and J lost 6 bases. There are 16 residues in the CDR3. Germline CDR1 and CDR2: SNHLY and FYNNEI. In DNA form, the CDR3 reads TGTGCCTACTTGGGGAATCTAGCGGGGGGGCGTAGCGAGCAGTACTTC. Encoded protein: CAYLGNLAGGRSEQYF.

The chain joins TRBV9 to TRBJ1-5, with D unclear. Trimming removed 3 bases at V and 3 bases at J, with 13 bases between. CDR3 length: 15 residues. Germline CDR1 reads SGDLS; CDR2 reads YYNGEE. The CDR3 loop is CASSDSGFPNQPQHF. CDR3 nucleotides: TGTGCCAGCAGCGATAGCGGATTTCCCAATCAGCCCCAGCATTTT.

The CDR3 sequence is CASSPIRGLSEQFF. CDR3 DNA sequence: TGTGCCAGCTCACCAATCAGGGGGCTATCTGAGCAGTTCTTC. V gene TRBV18 combines with J gene TRBJ2-1, with 8 bases matching TRBD1. After removal of 2 bases from V and 9 bases from J, the junction contained 6 bases not matched to a gene. This CDR3 is 14 amino acids long. The germline V gene has CDR1 KGHSH and CDR2 LQKENI. The variable domain in full, completed from reference TRBV18 and TRBJ2-1, reads NAGVMQNPRHLVRRRGQEARLRCSPMKGHSHVYWYRQLPEEGLKFMVYLQKENIIDESGMPKERFSAEFPKEGPSILRIQQVVRGDSAAYFCASSPIRGLSEQFFGPGTRLTVL.

This clone was observed a handful of times. V and J are TRBV27 and TRBJ1-1, with D possibly TRBD1 on 5 matching bases. The CDR3 consists of 15 residues. V lost 6 bases and J 3 bases, leaving 17 bases between the germline ends. Germline V gives CDR1 MNHEY, CDR2 SMNVEV (reference sequence). The DNA of the CDR3 is TGTGCCAGCAGCCTAAGGGTCGGGGGGTACACTGAAGCTTTCTTT. Its translation: CASSLRVGGYTEAFF.